The text below deals with one T cell receptor (beta chain). Its antigen is still unknown. The ends lost 6 bases at V and 5 bases at J; junction bases unmatched: 13. Germline V lookup: CDR1 MDHEN, CDR2 SYDVKM. The CDR3 consists of 16 residues. Libraries were prepared by immunoSEQ multiplex PCR; TCRdb keeps only in-frame clonotypes and omits some of them. The profile shows 2 million to 2.5 million clones, approximately 96% of them singletons. The sample belongs to a study of shared clonotypes between healthy human individuals. As for the study in general: Per donor, three plates held CD4 naive cells, three held CD4 memory, two held CD8 naive and one held CD8 memory.

General observations from the study: Shared clonotypes: 4.5% to 5% naive CD4, under 4% naive CD8, under 2.5% memory CD4, around 0.4% memory CD8.

V gene TRBV28 combines with J gene TRBJ1-1; TRBD1 matches 9 bases. The sample was naive CD4+ T cells sorted from blood. This sample's subset: CD45RA+ positively selected. The TCR originated in a man between 18 and 29 years old in good health. The DNA for the CDR3 is TGTGCCAGCAGGCTATACAGGGGGCGCGGTCTAACTGAAGCTTTCTTT. Its protein product is CASRLYRGRGLTEAFF. The variable domain in full, with the rest retrieved from reference TRBV28 and TRBJ1-1, is DVKVTQSSRYLVKRTGEKVFLECVQDMDHENMFWYRQDPGLGLRLIYFSYDVKMKEKGDIPEGYSVSREKKERFSLILESASTNQTSMYLCASRLYRGRGLTEAFFGQGTRLTVV.